The T cell receptor beta chain under discussion was sequenced for a study of shared clonotypes between healthy human individuals. Deletions cut 0 bases from V and 6 bases from J, with 11 bases between. CDR1 MRHNA and CDR2 SNTAGT come from the germline V gene. The CDR3 covers 15 residues. Assay used: immunoSEQ multiplex PCR; TCRdb lists only in-frame clones, some missing. This table has some 700,000 clones, roughly 88% appearing once. V and J are TRBV6-4 and TRBJ2-2; D possibly corresponds to TRBD1 (5 bases). Sequencing was performed on memory CD8+ T cells from PBMCs. As for subset: CD45RO+ cells pooled with CCR7-negative TemRA cells. The sequence was obtained from a young man in good health. Some clones in this sample may be carry-over from other donors' samples. CDR3 sequence (DNA): TGTGCCAGCAGTGACTCGAGTTCAGGGCCCGGGGAGCTGTTTTTT. This translates into CASSDSSSGPGELFF.